The rows below give T cell receptor beta chains drawn from one sample of a study of cytomegalovirus exposure and HLA in healthy donors. Clones were read by immunoSEQ multiplex PCR, and TCRdb kept only the in-frame ones, dropping some. The repertoire holds about 90,000 clones, 84% seen once, with 12% in the top ten. Sequencing input: PBMCs. The receptors were gathered from a woman aged 18-29 years in good health and CMV-seropositive. Each CDR3 is given with its conserved first and last residue. D genes are given only for firm matches. For some rows the clone size is stated as once, few or many, or as a class when expanded; others skip it.

d_call,v_call,j_call,clone_size,cdr3_nt,cdr3_aa
.,TRBV4-2,TRBJ2-3,.,TGTGCCAGCAGCCAAGAGGGAGGGGGTGGTGGCACAGATACGCAGTATTTT,CASSQEGGGGGTDTQYF
TRBD2,TRBV6-1,TRBJ2-3,.,TGTGCCGGCAAATTACTAGCGGGGGGGGGAGATACGCAGTATTTT,CAGKLLAGGGDTQYF
.,TRBV9,TRBJ2-2,.,TGTGCCAGCAGCGACAGCCCCACAGGATACACCGGGGAGCTGTTTTTT,CASSDSPTGYTGELFF
.,TRBV27,TRBJ2-5,once,TGTGCCAGCAGTTTAGAGGGGGGGCAACAAGAGACCCAGTACTTC,CASSLEGGQQETQYF
.,TRBV10-1,TRBJ2-2,.,TGCGCCAGCAGTGAGGGAGGAGACACCGGGGAGCTGTTTTTT,CASSEGGDTGELFF
TRBD1,TRBV23-1,TRBJ1-4,.,TGCGCCAGCAGTCAATCTCAGAAGGGGGCCACGGAAAAACTGTTTTTT,CASSQSQKGATEKLFF
TRBD2,TRBV5-4,TRBJ2-3,.,TGTGCCAGCAGCTTGGGGACTAGCGGGGGCACAGATACGCAGTATTTT,CASSLGTSGGTDTQYF
.,TRBV2,TRBJ1-3,.,TGTGCCAGCGAACAGGACTCTGGAAACACCATATATTTT,CASEQDSGNTIYF
.,TRBV6-5,TRBJ2-7,.,TGTGCCAGCACCCCGGGAAGGTGGAACTACGAGCAGTACTTC,CASTPGRWNYEQYF
TRBD2,TRBV6-4,TRBJ2-3,few,TGTGCCAGCAGTGGTAGCGGGGGGGCCTCAGATACGCAGTATTTT,CASSGSGGASDTQYF
.,TRBV20-1,TRBJ1-2,.,TGCAGTGCTGGAGGGTCGGGTGGCTACACCTTC,CSAGGSGGYTF
TRBD1,TRBV11-2,TRBJ1-1,few,TGTGCCAGCAGCTTAGACAGGGGGCGAGGAGCTTTCTTT,CASSLDRGRGAFF
TRBD2,TRBV29-1,TRBJ2-1,few,TGCAGCGTTGATCGGGGGGGCTCTATGTTAAATGAGCAGTTCTTC,CSVDRGGSMLNEQFF
.,TRBV29-1,TRBJ2-1,.,TGCAGCGCCGAAAACTCGAGCTCCTACAATGAGCAGTTCTTC,CSAENSSSYNEQFF
TRBD1,TRBV27,TRBJ1-2,.,TGTGCCAGCAGTTCCTACCAACGGACAGGCTATGGCTACACCTTC,CASSSYQRTGYGYTF
.,TRBV13,TRBJ1-5,.,TGTGCCAGCAGCTTAGGACAGGGAGATCAGCCCCAGCATTTT,CASSLGQGDQPQHF
.,TRBV27,TRBJ1-5,.,TGTGCCAGCAGTTTAGGCAGCAATCAGCCCCAGCATTTT,CASSLGSNQPQHF
.,TRBV6-5,TRBJ1-2,.,TGTGCCAGCAGTCCGGGGAGTAACTATGGCTACACCTTC,CASSPGSNYGYTF
TRBD1,TRBV2,TRBJ1-5,.,TGTGCCAGCAGTAACCTACAGGGGGTAGGGCAGCCCCAGCATTTT,CASSNLQGVGQPQHF
.,TRBV10-3,TRBJ2-2,once,TGTGCCATCACTGCGGAGTTGTACGGGGAGCTGTTTTTT,CAITAELYGELFF
TRBD2,TRBV11-2,TRBJ2-3,.,TGTGCCAGCAGCTTAGGGGCAGCGGGGGGGAGCACAGATACGCAGTATTTT,CASSLGAAGGSTDTQYF
TRBD2,TRBV4-1,TRBJ2-3,.,TGCGCCAGCAGCCAAGTTACTAGCGGGGGGCGCACAGATACGCAGTATTTT,CASSQVTSGGRTDTQYF
TRBD1,TRBV7-3,TRBJ2-1,.,TGTGCCAGCGGACAGGCAGCTAACAATGAGCAGTTCTTC,CASGQAANNEQFF
TRBD1,TRBV6-1,TRBJ1-2,.,TGTGCCAGCACTCTGACAGGGGGCGGTCGGGGCTACACCTTC,CASTLTGGGRGYTF
.,TRBV18,TRBJ2-7,.,TGTGCCAGCTCCCCCGACAGGAGCAGTACGGGTGGCACGTACTTC,CASSPDRSSTGGTYF
.,TRBV11-2,TRBJ2-3,.,TGTGCCAGCAGCTTCAGGGCCCGCACAGATACGCAGTATTTT,CASSFRARTDTQYF
.,TRBV28,TRBJ2-7,few,TGTGCCAGCACAACAGGTAATACCTACGAGCAGTACTTC,CASTTGNTYEQYF
.,TRBV2,TRBJ1-1,.,TGTGCCAGCAGTGAAGCGGGGAGGGGGGCTGAAGCTTTCTTT,CASSEAGRGAEAFF
.,TRBV2,TRBJ2-7,.,TGTGCCAGCCCCCCGCGCGGGACCTCAAGCTCCTACGAGCAGTACTTC,CASPPRGTSSSYEQYF
.,TRBV5-1,TRBJ1-6,.,TGCGCCAGCAGCCGGGGGTGGGATTCACCCCTCCACTTT,CASSRGWDSPLHF
TRBD1,TRBV5-1,TRBJ2-1,many,TGCGCCAGCAACCAGGTGGGGACAGGGATCTACAATGAGCAGTTCTTC,CASNQVGTGIYNEQFF
.,TRBV27,TRBJ2-3,.,TGTGCCAGCAGCTTCATGGGGGCGGGAGATACGCAGTATTTT,CASSFMGAGDTQYF
.,TRBV14,TRBJ1-2,.,TGTGCCAGCAGCCAGAGATACGCTAACTATGGCTACACCTTC,CASSQRYANYGYTF
.,TRBV6-5,TRBJ1-6,.,TGTGCCAGCAGTTTAGGGGGAAGCTCTTCACCCCTCCACTTT,CASSLGGSSSPLHF
TRBD1,TRBV5-1,TRBJ1-2,.,TGCGCCAGCAGCCGAACAACGGACAGGAAGACCTATGGCTACACCTTC,CASSRTTDRKTYGYTF
TRBD2,TRBV5-1,TRBJ2-7,.,TGCGCCAGCAGCTTGGTTCGAGCGGGGCTAAGAGAGCAGTACTTC,CASSLVRAGLREQYF
.,TRBV19,TRBJ2-3,.,TGTGCCAGTAGGCAAACGGGTGTGGGGCCTCGCACAGATACGCAGTATTTT,CASRQTGVGPRTDTQYF